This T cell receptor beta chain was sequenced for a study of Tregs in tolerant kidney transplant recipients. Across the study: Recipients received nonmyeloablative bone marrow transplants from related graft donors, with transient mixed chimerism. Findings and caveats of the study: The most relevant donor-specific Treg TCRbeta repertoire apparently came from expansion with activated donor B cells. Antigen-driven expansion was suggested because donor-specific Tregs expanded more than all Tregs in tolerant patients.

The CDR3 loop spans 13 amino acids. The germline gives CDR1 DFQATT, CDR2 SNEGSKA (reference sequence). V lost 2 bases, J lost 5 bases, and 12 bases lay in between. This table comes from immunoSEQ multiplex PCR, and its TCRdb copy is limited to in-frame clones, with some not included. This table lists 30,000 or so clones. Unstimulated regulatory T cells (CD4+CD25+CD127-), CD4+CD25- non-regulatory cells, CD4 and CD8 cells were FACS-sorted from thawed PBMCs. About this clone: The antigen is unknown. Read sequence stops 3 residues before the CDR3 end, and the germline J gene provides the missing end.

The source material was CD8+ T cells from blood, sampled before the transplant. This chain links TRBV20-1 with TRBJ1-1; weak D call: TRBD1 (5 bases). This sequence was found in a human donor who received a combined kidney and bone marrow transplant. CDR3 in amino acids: CSARPQGGTEAFF. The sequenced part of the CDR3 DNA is TGCAGTGCTAGACCGCAGGGTGGAACTGAA.